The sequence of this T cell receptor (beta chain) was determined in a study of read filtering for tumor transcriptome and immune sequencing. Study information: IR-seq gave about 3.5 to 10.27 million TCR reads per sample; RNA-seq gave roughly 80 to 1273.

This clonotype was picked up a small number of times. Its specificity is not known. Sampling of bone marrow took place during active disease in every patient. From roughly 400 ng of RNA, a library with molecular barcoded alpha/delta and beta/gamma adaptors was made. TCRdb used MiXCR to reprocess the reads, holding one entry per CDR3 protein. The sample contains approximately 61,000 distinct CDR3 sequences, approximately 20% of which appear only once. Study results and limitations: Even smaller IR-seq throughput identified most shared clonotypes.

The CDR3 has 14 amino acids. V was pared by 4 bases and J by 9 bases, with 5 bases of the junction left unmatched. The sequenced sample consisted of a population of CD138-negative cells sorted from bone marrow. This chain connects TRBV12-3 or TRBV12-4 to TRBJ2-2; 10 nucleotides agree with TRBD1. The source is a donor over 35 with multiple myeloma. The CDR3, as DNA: TGTGCCAGCAGTTCGGGACAGGGGTCTTGGGAGCTGTTTTTT. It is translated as CASSSGQGSWELFF.